The rows below give T cell receptor beta chains drawn from one sample of a study of T cell clones after liver transplantation. This table comes from immunoSEQ multiplex PCR, and its TCRdb copy is limited to in-frame clones, with some not included. The profile shows around 71,000 clones, 80% of them singletons. Material: CD4+ T cells from blood, obtained 12 months after liver transplant. These receptors came from a human patient who received a liver transplant. Some of the T cells might come from the graft donor. The CDR3 runs from the conserved cysteine through the conserved F or W. The order of the fields is CDR3 length, V gene, J gene, clone size, D gene, CDR3 protein, CDR3 DNA. D genes are given only for firm matches. Size is omitted from some rows. Given values are once, few, many or a class for expanded clones.

17	TRBV4-1	TRBJ2-7	NA	TRBD1	CASSQDSNVDRGREQYF	TGCGCCAGCAGCCAAGATAGTAACGTAGACAGGGGGCGAGAGCAGTACTTC
14	TRBV28	TRBJ1-4	NA	NA	CASSLRIVNEKLFF	TGTGCCAGCAGTCTCCGGATTGTTAATGAAAAACTGTTTTTT
15	TRBV5-1	TRBJ2-7	NA	TRBD1	CASSLGRQGFYEQYF	TGCGCCAGCAGCTTGGGAAGACAGGGATTCTACGAGCAGTACTTC
10	TRBV19	TRBJ1-2	NA	NA	CASHRYGYTF	TGTGCCAGTCATCGCTATGGCTACACCTTC
15	TRBV5-1	TRBJ2-7	NA	NA	CASSLQTPGYDEQYF	TGCGCCAGCAGCTTGCAAACCCCTGGCTACGACGAGCAGTACTTC
12	TRBV28	TRBJ2-3	NA	TRBD2	CAGTSGRGTQYF	TGTGCCGGGACTAGCGGGAGGGGTACGCAGTATTTT
16	TRBV7-2	TRBJ2-2	NA	NA	CASRPSGPLNTGELFF	TGTGCCAGCAGACCCTCCGGACCGTTAAACACCGGGGAGCTGTTTTTT
18	TRBV18	TRBJ1-2	NA	NA	CASSPQQGGSLHNYGYTF	TGTGCCAGCTCACCCCAACAAGGGGGATCCCTCCATAACTATGGCTACACCTTC
14	TRBV7-3	TRBJ2-4	NA	TRBD1	CASSEGQGKNIQYF	TGTGCCAGCAGCGAAGGACAGGGTAAAAACATTCAGTACTTC
12	TRBV27	TRBJ1-3	NA	NA	CASSSGGNTIYF	TGTGCCAGCAGTTCTGGTGGAAACACCATATATTTT
16	TRBV11-2	TRBJ2-1	NA	TRBD1	CASSSHRGRKGNEQFF	TGTGCCAGCAGCTCGCACAGGGGGCGCAAGGGCAATGAGCAGTTCTTC
15	TRBV6-5	TRBJ2-3	NA	NA	CASSKQGTSTDTQYF	TGTGCCAGCAGTAAACAGGGGACTAGCACAGATACGCAGTATTTT
16	TRBV5-1	TRBJ2-3	NA	NA	CASSLDRGKGTDTQYF	TGCGCCAGCAGCTTGGATCGGGGGAAAGGCACAGATACGCAGTATTTT
14	TRBV19	TRBJ2-7	once	NA	CASSTFREKGEQYF	TGTGCCAGTAGTACCTTCCGGGAGAAGGGCGAGCAGTACTTC
13	TRBV7-9	TRBJ1-1	NA	TRBD1	CASSYSGGTEAFF	TGTGCCAGCAGCTATTCAGGGGGCACTGAAGCTTTCTTT
14	TRBV4-1	TRBJ2-7	NA	NA	CASSQLAHSYEQYF	TGCGCCAGCAGCCAGCTAGCCCACTCCTACGAGCAGTACTTC
13	TRBV18	TRBJ1-2	NA	TRBD1	CASSPGQSYGYTF	TGTGCCAGCTCACCGGGACAGTCTTATGGCTACACCTTC
14	TRBV5-1	TRBJ1-1	NA	NA	CASSLVSQPSEAFF	TGCGCCAGCAGCTTGGTTTCGCAGCCCTCTGAAGCTTTCTTT
13	TRBV11-3	TRBJ2-2	NA	NA	CASSLDAQRELFF	TGTGCCAGCAGCTTAGATGCCCAGCGGGAGCTGTTTTTT
15	TRBV13	TRBJ2-2	NA	TRBD1	CASSLRNRGAGELFF	TGTGCCAGCAGCTTAAGAAACAGGGGGGCCGGGGAGCTGTTTTTT
14	TRBV27	TRBJ1-4	NA	TRBD1	CASSRQGSNEKLFF	TGTGCCAGCAGTCGACAGGGGTCTAATGAAAAACTGTTTTTT
15	TRBV9	TRBJ2-7	NA	TRBD1	CASSVGPGQNYEQYF	TGTGCCAGCAGCGTAGGCCCGGGACAGAACTACGAGCAGTACTTC
15	TRBV28	TRBJ1-3	NA	NA	CASSLVGFSGNTIYF	TGTGCCAGCAGTTTAGTTGGGTTCTCTGGAAACACCATATATTTT
14	TRBV5-1	TRBJ2-4	NA	NA	CASSLGQPGNIQYF	TGCGCCAGCAGCTTGGGACAGCCGGGGAACATTCAGTACTTC
15	TRBV19	TRBJ2-1	NA	NA	CASSIPGLSYNEQFF	TGTGCCAGTAGTATCCCGGGACTCTCCTACAATGAGCAGTTCTTC
12	TRBV28	TRBJ1-1	NA	NA	CAILAMNTEAFF	TGTGCCATCCTTGCGATGAACACTGAAGCTTTCTTT
15	TRBV9	TRBJ2-3	NA	NA	CASSSPLGRTDTQYF	TGTGCCAGCAGCTCTCCCCTAGGTCGCACAGATACGCAGTATTTT
13	TRBV7-9	TRBJ2-2	NA	NA	CASSVTNTGELFF	TGTGCCAGCAGCGTGACTAACACCGGGGAGCTGTTTTTT
16	TRBV5-4	TRBJ2-2	NA	TRBD1	CASSLAGTGKTGELFF	TGTGCCAGCAGCTTGGCCGGGACAGGGAAAACCGGGGAGCTGTTTTTT
13	TRBV29-1	TRBJ1-3	NA	NA	CSVLESAGNTIYF	TGCAGCGTCCTTGAAAGTGCTGGAAACACCATATATTTT
14	TRBV6-6	TRBJ1-5	NA	NA	CASSPRQDNQPQHF	TGTGCCAGCAGTCCGAGACAGGACAATCAGCCCCAGCATTTT
12	TRBV2	TRBJ2-5	NA	TRBD1	CAGQGLRETQYF	TGTGCCGGACAGGGATTGCGGGAGACCCAGTACTTC
11	TRBV10-3	TRBJ2-7	NA	NA	CAIGESYEQYF	TGTGCCATCGGGGAGAGCTACGAGCAGTACTTC
14	TRBV29-1	TRBJ2-1	NA	TRBD2	CSAIRRGGKDEQFF	TGCAGCGCCATCCGGCGGGGGGGTAAGGATGAGCAGTTCTTC
16	TRBV5-4	TRBJ2-5	NA	TRBD2	CASSTGLAGVEETQYF	TGTGCCAGCAGCACTGGACTAGCGGGAGTCGAAGAGACCCAGTACTTC
13	TRBV6-5	TRBJ1-1	NA	NA	CASSYHMNIEAFF	TGTGCCAGCAGTTACCATATGAACATTGAAGCTTTCTTT
17	TRBV5-4	TRBJ2-2	NA	NA	CASSSRDTTRGTGELFF	TGTGCCAGCAGCTCCCGGGACACCACGCGGGGCACCGGGGAGCTGTTTTTT
13	TRBV28	TRBJ1-5	NA	NA	CASSLDSNQPQHF	TGTGCCAGCAGTTTAGATTCAAATCAGCCCCAGCATTTT
12	TRBV28	TRBJ2-1	once	NA	CATASSIYEQFF	TGTGCCACTGCGAGTAGTATTTATGAGCAGTTCTTC
12	TRBV5-4	TRBJ2-7	NA	NA	CASTLKGYEQYF	TGTGCCAGCACCTTAAAGGGATACGAGCAGTACTTC
14	TRBV27	TRBJ2-5	few	NA	CASSLGWGMGTQYF	TGTGCCAGCAGTTTAGGATGGGGTATGGGGACCCAGTACTTC
13	TRBV2	TRBJ1-5	NA	NA	CASSEVSYQPQHF	TGTGCCAGCAGTGAGGTCTCCTATCAGCCCCAGCATTTT
13	TRBV7-3	TRBJ1-1	NA	NA	CASSLRGLTEAFF	TGTGCCAGCAGCTTAAGGGGGCTCACTGAAGCTTTCTTT
16	TRBV4-3	TRBJ2-3	NA	TRBD1	CASSQTSPGGRDTQYF	TGCGCCAGCAGCCAAACTAGCCCAGGGGGCAGGGATACGCAGTATTTT
15	TRBV2	TRBJ2-1	NA	TRBD2	CASTSTSGRGGEQFF	TGTGCCAGCACCTCGACTAGCGGGAGGGGTGGTGAGCAGTTCTTC
15	TRBV19	TRBJ2-1	NA	NA	CASRMGVSSYNEQFF	TGTGCCAGTAGAATGGGGGTAAGCTCCTACAATGAGCAGTTCTTC
15	TRBV7-3	TRBJ2-1	NA	NA	CASSPAPERYNEQFF	TGTGCCAGCAGCCCCGCCCCCGAACGCTACAATGAGCAGTTCTTC
18	TRBV18	TRBJ2-3	NA	TRBD2	CASSPLTSGRESADTQYF	TGTGCCAGCTCACCATTAACTAGCGGGAGAGAGAGTGCAGATACGCAGTATTTT
16	TRBV28	TRBJ1-2	once	TRBD1	CASSFSSQQGSHGYTF	TGTGCCAGCAGTTTCTCCTCTCAACAGGGGTCTCATGGCTACACCTTC
16	TRBV7-2	TRBJ1-3	once	NA	CASSLAARSSGNTIYF	TGTGCCAGCAGCTTAGCGGCTAGGAGCTCTGGAAACACCATATATTTT
16	TRBV11-3	TRBJ2-1	NA	TRBD2	CASSLGTSGSSSEQFF	TGTGCCAGCAGCTTAGGGACTAGCGGGAGTAGTAGTGAGCAGTTCTTC
15	TRBV15	TRBJ2-3	NA	TRBD2	CATSRRAGGTDTQYF	TGTGCCACCAGCAGGAGAGCGGGGGGGACAGATACGCAGTATTTT
16	TRBV10-1	TRBJ2-1	few	TRBD2	CASSSSSGSGTNEQFF	TGCGCCAGCAGTTCCAGTAGCGGGAGCGGAACCAATGAGCAGTTCTTC
12	TRBV5-4	TRBJ1-2	once	TRBD1	CASSATGIGYTF	TGTGCCAGCAGCGCGACAGGGATCGGCTACACCTTC
14	TRBV9	TRBJ1-1	NA	NA	CASSPRGAGAEAFF	TGTGCCAGCAGCCCTCGGGGGGCGGGAGCTGAAGCTTTCTTT
13	TRBV7-2	TRBJ2-2	few	NA	CASSLNMAGELFF	TGTGCCAGCAGCTTAAATATGGCCGGGGAGCTGTTTTTT
14	TRBV4-3	TRBJ2-7	NA	TRBD2	CASSRGTSGYEQYF	TGCGCCAGCAGCCGAGGGACTAGCGGCTACGAGCAGTACTTC
14	TRBV29-1	TRBJ1-2	NA	TRBD1	CSVEGWDRDFGYTF	TGCAGCGTTGAAGGGTGGGACAGGGATTTTGGCTACACCTTC